The clone carrying this TCR beta chain came up many times. The antigen remains undetermined. The data were obtained in a study of identical twins. A universal primer site arose from template switching, and cDNA bore unique molecular identifiers. TCRdb used MiXCR to reprocess the 5' RACE reads, holding one entry per CDR3 protein. Of hundreds of thousands of distinct CDR3 sequences listed, around 6% are singletons. V dropped 3 bases and J dropped 5; count of bases not matched to a gene: 2. Germline V gives CDR1 SGDLS, CDR2 YYNGEE. The CDR3 length is 12 residues. Findings of the study overall: Models underpredicted monozygotic twin sharing of out-of-frame TCR alpha.

The source is a man between 18 and 35 years old in good health. The sequenced material came from naive T cells sorted from blood. The gene calls are TRBV9 and TRBJ2-7; 7 bases match TRBD1. CDR3 sequence (DNA): TGTGCCAGCAGCGAGGGGGCCGACGAGCAGTACTTC. This gives the protein CASSEGADEQYF.